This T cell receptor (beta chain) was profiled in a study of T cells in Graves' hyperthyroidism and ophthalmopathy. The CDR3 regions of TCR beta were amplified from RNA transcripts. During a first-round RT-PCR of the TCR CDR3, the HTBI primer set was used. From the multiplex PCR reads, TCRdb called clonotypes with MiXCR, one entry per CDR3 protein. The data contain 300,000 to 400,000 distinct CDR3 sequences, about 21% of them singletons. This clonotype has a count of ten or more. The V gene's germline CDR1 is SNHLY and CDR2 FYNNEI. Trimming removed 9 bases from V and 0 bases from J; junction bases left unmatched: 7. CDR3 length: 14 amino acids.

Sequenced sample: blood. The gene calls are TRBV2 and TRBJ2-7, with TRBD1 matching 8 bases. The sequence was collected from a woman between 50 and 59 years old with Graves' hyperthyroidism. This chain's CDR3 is CASGGQVSSYEQYF. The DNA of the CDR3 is TGTGCCAGTGGGGGACAGGTCAGCTCCTACGAGCAGTACTTC.